The clone carrying this T cell receptor (beta chain) was counted many times. Its antigen remains unknown. The data belong to a study of neurological immune-mediated disorders. General study findings and limits: HTLV-1-associated myelopathy had the most TCR clonal expansion, and multiple sclerosis had the least, less than healthy controls.

Per the germline V gene, CDR1 is LGHDT and CDR2 is YNNKEL (reference sequence). The CDR3 has 14 residues. Trimming pared 6 bases from V and 4 bases from J, leaving 15 bases between. Sorted libraries were made with roughly 1 million CD4+ or CD8+ T cells. It was by 5'RACE with 10-nucleotide random UMIs that the cDNA was made. One entry per CDR3 protein, called by TCRdb with MiXCR from the 5' RACE reads. The table lists fewer than 45,000 distinct CDR3 sequences, roughly 6% of them singletons, with around 0.55% in the top ten. The sample comprised CD4+ T cells from blood. This chain connects TRBV3-1 to TRBJ1-1, with D tentatively TRBD1 (5 bases). The receptor's source is a woman aged 40 to 55 in good health. The CDR3 loop reads CASRPDGAGTEAFF. For the CDR3, the DNA is TGTGCCAGCAGACCAGACGGGGCAGGCACTGAAGCTTTCTTT.